This TCR beta chain is drawn from a study of shared clonotypes between healthy human individuals. Sequencing was performed with immunoSEQ multiplex PCR; in TCRdb, only in-frame clones are kept and a portion is missing. The sample has about 490,000 clones, over 70% seen once. The CDR3 contains 13 residues. Trimming left V 7 bases short and J 1 base short, with 11 bases between. The germline V gene encodes CDR1 SQVTM and CDR2 ANQGSEA. The sequenced sample was PBMCs. The receptor's source is a woman between 40 and 55 years old in good health. Some clones in this sample may be carry-over from other donors' samples. The chain recombines TRBV29-1 with TRBJ2-1; unclear D gene. CDR3 coding DNA: TGCAGCGATGTCAGCGTGTCCTACAATGAGCAGTTCTTC. Its protein is CSDVSVSYNEQFF.